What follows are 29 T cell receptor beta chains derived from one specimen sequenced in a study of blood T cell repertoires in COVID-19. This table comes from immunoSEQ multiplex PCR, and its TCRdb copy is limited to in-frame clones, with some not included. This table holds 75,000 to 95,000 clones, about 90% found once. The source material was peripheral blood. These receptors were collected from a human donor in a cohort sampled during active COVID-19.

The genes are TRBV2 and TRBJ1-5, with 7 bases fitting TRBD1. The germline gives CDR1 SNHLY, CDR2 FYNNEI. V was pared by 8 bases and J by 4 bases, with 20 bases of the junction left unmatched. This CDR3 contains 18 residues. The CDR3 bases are TGTGCCAGCGCAGTAACGGAGACAGGGATAAAACTTAATCAGCCCCAGCATTTT. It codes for CASAVTETGIKLNQPQHF.

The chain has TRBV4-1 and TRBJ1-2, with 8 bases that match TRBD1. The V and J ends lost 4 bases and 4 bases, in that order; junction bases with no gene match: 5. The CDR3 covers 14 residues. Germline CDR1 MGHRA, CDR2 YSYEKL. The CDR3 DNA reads TGCGCCAGCAGCCTCGGGACAGGCCTCTATGGCTACACCTTC. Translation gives CASSLGTGLYGYTF.

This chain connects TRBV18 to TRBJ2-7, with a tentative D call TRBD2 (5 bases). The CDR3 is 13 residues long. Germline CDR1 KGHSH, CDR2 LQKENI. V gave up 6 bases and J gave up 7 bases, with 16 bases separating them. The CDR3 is CASSPLEDGEQYF. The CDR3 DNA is TGTGCCAGCTCCCCCCTGGAGGACGGGGAGCAGTACTTC.

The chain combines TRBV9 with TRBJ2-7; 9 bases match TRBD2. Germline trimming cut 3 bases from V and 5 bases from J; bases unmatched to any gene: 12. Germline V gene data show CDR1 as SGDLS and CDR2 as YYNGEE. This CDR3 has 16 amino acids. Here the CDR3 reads CASSATPGTSSHEQYF. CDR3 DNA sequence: TGTGCCAGCAGCGCCACTCCCGGGACTAGCAGCCACGAGCAGTACTTC.

The CDR3 DNA reads TGCGCCAGCAGCTTGAGTTTACTAGCGGGAGCCGAGTCCGGCACAGATACGCAGTATTTT. Its translation: CASSLSLLAGAESGTDTQYF. The chain uses TRBV5-1 and TRBJ2-3, with 11 bases fitting TRBD2. The V segment lost 1 base and the J segment 1 base; nucleotides outside the gene matches: 14. The CDR3 covers 20 residues. CDR1 and CDR2 from the germline V gene are SGHRS and YFSETQ.

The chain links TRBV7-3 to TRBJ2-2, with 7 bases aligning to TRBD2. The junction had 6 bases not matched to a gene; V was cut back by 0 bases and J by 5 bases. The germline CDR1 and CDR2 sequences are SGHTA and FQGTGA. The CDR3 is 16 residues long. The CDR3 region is CASSLTGLVRTGELFF. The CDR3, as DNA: TGTGCCAGCAGCTTAACCGGACTAGTTAGGACCGGGGAGCTGTTTTTT.

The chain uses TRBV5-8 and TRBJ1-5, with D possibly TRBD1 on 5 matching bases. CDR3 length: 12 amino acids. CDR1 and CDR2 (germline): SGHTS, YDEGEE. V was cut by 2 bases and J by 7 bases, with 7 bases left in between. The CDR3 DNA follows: TGTGCCAGCAGCTTCAGGGCGCAGCCCCAGCATTTT. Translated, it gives CASSFRAQPQHF. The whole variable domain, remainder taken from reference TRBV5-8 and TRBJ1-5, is EAGVTQSPTHLIKTRGQQATLRCSPISGHTSVYWYQQALGLGLQFLLWYDEGEERNRGNFPPRFSGRQFPNYSSELNVNALELEDSALYLCASSFRAQPQHFGDGTRLSIL.

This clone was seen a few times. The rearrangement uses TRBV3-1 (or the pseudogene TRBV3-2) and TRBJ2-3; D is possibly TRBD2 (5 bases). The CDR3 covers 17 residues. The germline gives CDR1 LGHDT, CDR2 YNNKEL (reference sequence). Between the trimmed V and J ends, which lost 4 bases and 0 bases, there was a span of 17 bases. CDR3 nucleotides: TGTGCCAGCAGCCGCGACTTCCCGGGAATTAGCACAGATACGCAGTATTTT. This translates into CASSRDFPGISTDTQYF.

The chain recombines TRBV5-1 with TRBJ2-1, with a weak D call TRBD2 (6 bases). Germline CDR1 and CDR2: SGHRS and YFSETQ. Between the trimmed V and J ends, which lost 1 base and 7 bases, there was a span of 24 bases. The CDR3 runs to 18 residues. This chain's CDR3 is CASSLYAEPGLIINEQFF. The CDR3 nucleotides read TGCGCCAGCAGCTTGTATGCCGAACCGGGACTCATTATTAATGAGCAGTTCTTC.

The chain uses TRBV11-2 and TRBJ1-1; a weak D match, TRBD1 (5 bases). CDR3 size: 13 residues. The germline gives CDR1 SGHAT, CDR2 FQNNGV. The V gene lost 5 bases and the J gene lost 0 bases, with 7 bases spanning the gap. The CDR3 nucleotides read TGTGCCAGCAGCCAAGGGGTGAACACTGAAGCTTTCTTT. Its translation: CASSQGVNTEAFF.

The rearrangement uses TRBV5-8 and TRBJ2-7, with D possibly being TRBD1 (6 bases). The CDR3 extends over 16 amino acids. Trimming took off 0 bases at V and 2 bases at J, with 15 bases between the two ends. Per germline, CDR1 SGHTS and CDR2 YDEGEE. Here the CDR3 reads CASSLDRATITYEQYF. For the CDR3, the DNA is TGTGCCAGCAGCTTGGACAGGGCCACTATCACCTACGAGCAGTACTTC.

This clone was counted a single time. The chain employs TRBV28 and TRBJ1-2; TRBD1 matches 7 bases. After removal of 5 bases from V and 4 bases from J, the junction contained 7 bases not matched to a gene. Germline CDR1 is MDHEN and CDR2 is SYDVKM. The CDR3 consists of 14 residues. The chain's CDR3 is CASSPAGGFYGYTF. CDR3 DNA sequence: TGTGCCAGCAGTCCGGCAGGGGGGTTCTATGGCTACACCTTC.

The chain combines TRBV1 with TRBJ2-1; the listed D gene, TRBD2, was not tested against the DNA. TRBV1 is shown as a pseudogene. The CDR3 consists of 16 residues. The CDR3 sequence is CTSSQVLAGGPNEQFF. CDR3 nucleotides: TGCACCAGCAGCCAGGTACTAGCGGGAGGGCCCAATGAGCAGTTCTTC.

The CDR3 loop is CASSTGGETQYF. The CDR3 DNA is TGTGCCAGTAGCACAGGGGGCGAGACCCAGTACTTC. V usage is TRBV19 and J usage is TRBJ2-5; TRBD1 matches at 9 bases. The germline CDR1 and CDR2 sequences are LNHDA and SQIVND (reference sequence). V was pared by 6 bases and J by 5 bases, with 1 base of the junction left unmatched. The CDR3 spans 12 residues.

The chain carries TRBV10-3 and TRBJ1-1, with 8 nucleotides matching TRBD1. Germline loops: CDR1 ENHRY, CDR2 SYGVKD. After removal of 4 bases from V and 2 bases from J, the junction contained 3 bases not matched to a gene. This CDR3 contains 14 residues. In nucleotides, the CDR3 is TGTGCCATCAGTGCAGGGGGCGCAAACACTGAAGCTTTCTTT. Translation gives CAISAGGANTEAFF.

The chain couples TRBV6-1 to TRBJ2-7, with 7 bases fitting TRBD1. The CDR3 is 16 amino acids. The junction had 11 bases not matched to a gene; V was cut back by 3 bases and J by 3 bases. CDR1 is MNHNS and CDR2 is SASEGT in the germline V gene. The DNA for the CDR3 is TGTGCCAGCAGTGACCCGAGAGGGGACAGCTACTACGAGCAGTACTTC. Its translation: CASSDPRGDSYYEQYF.

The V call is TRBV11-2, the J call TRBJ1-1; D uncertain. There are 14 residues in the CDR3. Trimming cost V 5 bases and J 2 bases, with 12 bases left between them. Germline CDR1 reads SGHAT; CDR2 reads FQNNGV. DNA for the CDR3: TGTGCCAGCAGCCTGAGGTTGGTCAACACTGAAGCTTTCTTT. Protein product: CASSLRLVNTEAFF. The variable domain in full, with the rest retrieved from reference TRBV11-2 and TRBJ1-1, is EAGVAQSPRYKIIEKRQSVAFWCNPISGHATLYWYQQILGQGPKLLIQFQNNGVVDDSQLPKDRFSAERLKGVDSTLKIQPAKLEDSAVYLCASSLRLVNTEAFFGQGTRLTVV.

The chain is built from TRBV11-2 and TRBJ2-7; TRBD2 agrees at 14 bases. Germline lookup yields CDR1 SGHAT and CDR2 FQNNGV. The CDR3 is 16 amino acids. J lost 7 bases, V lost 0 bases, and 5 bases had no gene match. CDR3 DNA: TGTGCCAGCAGCTTAGATGGGACTAGCGGGAGAAGGGAGCAGTACTTC. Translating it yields CASSLDGTSGRREQYF. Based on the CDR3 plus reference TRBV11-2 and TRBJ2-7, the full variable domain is EAGVAQSPRYKIIEKRQSVAFWCNPISGHATLYWYQQILGQGPKLLIQFQNNGVVDDSQLPKDRFSAERLKGVDSTLKIQPAKLEDSAVYLCASSLDGTSGRREQYFGPGTRLTVT.

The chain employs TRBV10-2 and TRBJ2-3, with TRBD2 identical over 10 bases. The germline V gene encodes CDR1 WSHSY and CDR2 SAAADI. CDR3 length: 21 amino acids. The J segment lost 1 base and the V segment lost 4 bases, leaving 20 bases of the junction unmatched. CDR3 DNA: TGCGCCAGCAGTGGGTTCCCCGGACGAGCGGGAGGGGAAGGTGGCACAGATACGCAGTATTTT. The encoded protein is CASSGFPGRAGGEGGTDTQYF.

CDR3 sequence (DNA): TGTGCCAGCATACGGGACAGTTGGGATTACGAGCAGTACTTC. Translation gives CASIRDSWDYEQYF. This chain uses TRBV2 with TRBJ2-7, with TRBD1 matching over 7 bases. The CDR3 is 14 residues long. Germline loops: CDR1 SNHLY, CDR2 FYNNEI. Unmatched junction bases numbered 10, after V lost 7 bases and J lost 4 bases. Full variable domain (outside the CDR3, taken from reference TRBV2 and TRBJ2-7): EPEVTQTPSHQVTQMGQEVILRCVPISNHLYFYWYRQILGQKVEFLVSFYNNEISEKSEIFDDQFSVERPDGSNFTLKIRSTKLEDSAMYFCASIRDSWDYEQYFGPGTRLTVT.

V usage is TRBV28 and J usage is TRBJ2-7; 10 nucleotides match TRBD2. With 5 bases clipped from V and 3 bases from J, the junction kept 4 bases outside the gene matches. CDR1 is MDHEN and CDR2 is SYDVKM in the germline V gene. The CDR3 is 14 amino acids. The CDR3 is CASSLAGEVYEQYF. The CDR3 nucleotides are TGTGCCAGCAGTCTAGCGGGAGAGGTCTACGAGCAGTACTTC. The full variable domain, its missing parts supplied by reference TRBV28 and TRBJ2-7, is DVKVTQSSRYLVKRTGEKVFLECVQDMDHENMFWYRQDPGLGLRLIYFSYDVKMKEKGDIPEGYSVSREKKERFSLILESASTNQTSMYLCASSLAGEVYEQYFGPGTRLTVT.

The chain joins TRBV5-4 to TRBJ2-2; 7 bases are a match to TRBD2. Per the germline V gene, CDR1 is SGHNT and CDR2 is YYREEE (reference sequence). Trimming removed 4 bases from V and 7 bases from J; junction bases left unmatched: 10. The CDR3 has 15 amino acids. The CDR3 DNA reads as TGTGCCAGCAGCCCCCTTTGGGGCGGGGGCGGGGAGCTGTTTTTT. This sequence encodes CASSPLWGGGGELFF.

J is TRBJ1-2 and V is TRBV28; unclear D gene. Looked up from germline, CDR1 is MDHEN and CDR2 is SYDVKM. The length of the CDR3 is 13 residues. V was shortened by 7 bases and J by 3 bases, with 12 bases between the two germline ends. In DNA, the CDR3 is TGTGCCAGCACCTCAGATCGGGACTATGGCTACACCTTC. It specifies CASTSDRDYGYTF.

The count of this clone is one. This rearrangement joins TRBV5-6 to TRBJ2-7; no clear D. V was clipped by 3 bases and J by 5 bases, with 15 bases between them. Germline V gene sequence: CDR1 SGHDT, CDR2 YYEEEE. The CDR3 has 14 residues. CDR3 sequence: CASSWFLESDEQYF. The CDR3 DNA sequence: TGTGCCAGCAGCTGGTTCCTAGAGTCGGACGAGCAGTACTTC.

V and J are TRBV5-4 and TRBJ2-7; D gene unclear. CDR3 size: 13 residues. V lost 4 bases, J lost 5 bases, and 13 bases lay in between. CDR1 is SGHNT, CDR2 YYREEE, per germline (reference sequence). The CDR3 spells CASSLPILDEQYF. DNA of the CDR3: TGTGCCAGCAGCCTCCCAATACTCGACGAGCAGTACTTC.

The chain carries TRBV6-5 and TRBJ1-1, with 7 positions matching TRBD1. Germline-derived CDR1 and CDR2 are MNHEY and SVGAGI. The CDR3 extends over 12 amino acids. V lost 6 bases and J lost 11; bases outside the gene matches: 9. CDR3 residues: CASSSDRVVAFF. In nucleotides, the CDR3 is TGTGCCAGCAGCTCCGACAGGGTTGTTGCTTTCTTT.

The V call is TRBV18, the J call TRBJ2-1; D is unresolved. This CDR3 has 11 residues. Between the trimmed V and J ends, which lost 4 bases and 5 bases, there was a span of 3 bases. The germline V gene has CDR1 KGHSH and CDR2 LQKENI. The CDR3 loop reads CASSLNNEQFF. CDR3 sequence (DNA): TGTGCCAGCTCACTAAACAATGAGCAGTTCTTC.

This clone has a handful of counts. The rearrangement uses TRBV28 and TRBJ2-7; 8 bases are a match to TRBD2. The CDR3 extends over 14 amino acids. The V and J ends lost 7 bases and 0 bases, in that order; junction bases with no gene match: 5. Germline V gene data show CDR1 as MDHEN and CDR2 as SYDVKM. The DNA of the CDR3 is TGTGCCAGCATTCAGAGCGGGAGCTCCTACGAGCAGTACTTC. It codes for CASIQSGSSYEQYF.

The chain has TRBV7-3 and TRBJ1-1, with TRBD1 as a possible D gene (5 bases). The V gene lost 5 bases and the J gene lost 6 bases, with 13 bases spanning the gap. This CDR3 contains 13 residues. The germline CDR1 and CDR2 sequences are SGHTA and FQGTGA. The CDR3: CASSEIRVAEAFF. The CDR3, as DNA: TGTGCCAGCAGCGAAATCAGGGTTGCTGAAGCTTTCTTT.